The T cell receptor beta chain described here comes from a study of shared clonotypes between healthy human individuals. The study's findings and limits: Sampling used blood alone; tissue repertoires probably differ.

The CDR3 has 15 residues. The ends were cut back, 3 bases at V and 13 bases at J, with 25 bases in the middle. Germline CDR1 reads SGHRS; CDR2 reads YFSETQ. In regard to this clone: Its target is not known.

Unsorted PBMC DNA went through sequencing on ten immunoSEQ deep assay plates. Profiled with immunoSEQ multiplex PCR; TCRdb holds only in-frame clones, not every one. The repertoire includes roughly 450,000 clones, around 79% of them detected once, and 10% to 15% sits in the top ten. Unsorted samples drew genomic DNA from 85 million to 90 million PBMCs. The source of this sequence is a woman in her forties in good health. Some clones in this sample may be carry-over from other donors' samples. The chain employs TRBV5-1 and TRBJ1-2; weak D call: TRBD1 (6 bases). Sequenced input: PBMCs. The CDR3: CASSSLFVQGTETTF. In nucleotides, the CDR3 is TGCGCCAGCAGCTCCCTATTCGTACAGGGTACTGAGACCACCTTC.